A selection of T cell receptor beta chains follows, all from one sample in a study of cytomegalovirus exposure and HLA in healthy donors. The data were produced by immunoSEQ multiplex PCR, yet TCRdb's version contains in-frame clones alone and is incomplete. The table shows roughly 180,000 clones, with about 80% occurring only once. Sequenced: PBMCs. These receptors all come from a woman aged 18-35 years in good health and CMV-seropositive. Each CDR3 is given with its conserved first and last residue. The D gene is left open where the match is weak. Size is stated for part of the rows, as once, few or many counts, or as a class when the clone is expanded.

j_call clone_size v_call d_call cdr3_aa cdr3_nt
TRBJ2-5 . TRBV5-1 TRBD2 CASSFSGGQETQYF TGCGCCAGCAGCTTTAGCGGGGGGCAGGAGACCCAGTACTTC
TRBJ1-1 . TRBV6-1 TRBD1 CASSATGGVTEAFF TGTGCCAGCAGTGCTACAGGGGGGGTCACTGAAGCTTTCTTT
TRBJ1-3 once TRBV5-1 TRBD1 CASSPWTLGQGASGNTIYF TGCGCCAGCAGCCCCTGGACCCTAGGACAGGGGGCGAGCGGAAACACCATATATTTT
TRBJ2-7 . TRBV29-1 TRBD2 CSGLAGGPYEQYF TGCAGCGGATTAGCGGGAGGACCCTACGAGCAGTACTTC
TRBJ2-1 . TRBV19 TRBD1 CASSRDRSYNEQFF TGTGCCAGCTCCCGGGACAGGAGCTACAATGAGCAGTTCTTC
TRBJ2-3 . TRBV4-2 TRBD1 CASSQVRRGRGLHADTQYF TGTGCCAGCAGCCAAGTCCGCAGGGGGCGCGGGTTACATGCAGATACGCAGTATTTT
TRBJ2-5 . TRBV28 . CASSFAVATGETQYF TGTGCCAGCAGTTTTGCGGTTGCCACGGGAGAGACCCAGTACTTC
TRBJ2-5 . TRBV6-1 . CASTGHRPWETQYF TGTGCCAGCACAGGCCACCGCCCGTGGGAGACCCAGTACTTC
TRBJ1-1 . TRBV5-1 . CASSLADSLEAFF TGCGCCAGCAGCTTGGCCGACAGTCTTGAAGCTTTCTTT
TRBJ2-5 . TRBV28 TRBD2 CASSVGLAGQETQYF TGTGCCAGCAGCGTGGGACTAGCGGGGCAAGAGACCCAGTACTTC
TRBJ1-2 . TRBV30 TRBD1 CAWSSGQGAYGYTF TGTGCCTGGAGTTCGGGACAGGGGGCCTATGGCTACACCTTC
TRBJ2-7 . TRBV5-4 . CASSPGGGQGVYEQYF TGTGCCAGCAGCCCGGGGGGGGGACAGGGAGTCTACGAGCAGTACTTC
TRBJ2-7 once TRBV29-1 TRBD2 CSGRGSYEQYF TGCAGCGGGCGGGGGTCCTACGAGCAGTACTTC
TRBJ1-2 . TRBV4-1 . CASSQDPQNGYTF TGCGCCAGCAGCCAAGATCCCCAAAATGGCTACACCTTC
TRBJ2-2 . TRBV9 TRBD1 CASSSRTGLTGELFF TGTGCCAGCAGCTCACGGACAGGGTTAACCGGGGAGCTGTTTTTT
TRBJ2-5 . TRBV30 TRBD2 CAAVTSGGAQETQYF TGTGCCGCTGTCACTAGCGGGGGGGCCCAAGAGACCCAGTACTTC
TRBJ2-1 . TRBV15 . CATSPPTGRNNEQFF TGTGCCACCAGCCCTCCAACAGGGCGCAACAATGAGCAGTTCTTC
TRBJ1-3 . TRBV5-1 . CASSANARGVGNTIYF TGCGCCAGCAGCGCCAATGCCCGGGGGGTCGGAAACACCATATATTTT
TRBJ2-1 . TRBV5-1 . CASSLERTLPTNEQFF TGCGCCAGCAGCTTGGAGAGGACTCTCCCCACCAATGAGCAGTTCTTC
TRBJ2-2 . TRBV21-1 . CASGTANTGELFF TGTGCCAGTGGGACAGCCAACACCGGGGAGCTGTTTTTT
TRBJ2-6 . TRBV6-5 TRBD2 CASSTGGTGANVLTF TGTGCCAGCAGCACGGGGGGGACAGGGGCCAACGTCCTGACTTTC
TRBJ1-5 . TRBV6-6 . CASSYSGDYQPQHF TGTGCCAGCAGTTACTCAGGGGACTATCAGCCCCAGCATTTT